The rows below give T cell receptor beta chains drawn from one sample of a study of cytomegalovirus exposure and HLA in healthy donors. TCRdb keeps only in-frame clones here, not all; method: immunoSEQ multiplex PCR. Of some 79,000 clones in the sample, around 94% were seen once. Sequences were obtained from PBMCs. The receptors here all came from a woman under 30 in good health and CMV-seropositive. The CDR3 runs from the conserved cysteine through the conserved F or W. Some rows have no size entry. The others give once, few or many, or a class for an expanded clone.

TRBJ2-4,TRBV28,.,CASTTIRDRGGVIQYF
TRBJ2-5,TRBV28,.,CATKRQGQETQYF
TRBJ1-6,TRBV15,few,CATSPSGSYNSPLHF
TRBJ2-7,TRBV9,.,CASSSPTQGNEQYF
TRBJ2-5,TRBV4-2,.,CASSQGSSGHQETQYF
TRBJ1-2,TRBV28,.,CASSLWAGQGRGYTF
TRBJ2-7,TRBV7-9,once,CASSLVGGYEQYF
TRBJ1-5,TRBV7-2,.,CASSLGTTGDQPQHF
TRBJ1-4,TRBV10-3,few,CAIRSAGNEKLFF
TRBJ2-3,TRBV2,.,CASREGLAGTDTQYF
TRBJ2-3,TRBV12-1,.,CASSFGDLAGPDTQYF
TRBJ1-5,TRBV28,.,CASITPRTGGNQPQHF
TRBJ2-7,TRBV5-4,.,CASSLVGRETNEQYF
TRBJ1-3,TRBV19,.,CASTISTGGNTIYF
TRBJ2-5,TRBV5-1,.,CASSLFPGQGRRQETQYF
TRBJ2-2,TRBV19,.,CASSIRTDPGELFF
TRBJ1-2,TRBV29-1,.,CSVKGVDYGYTF
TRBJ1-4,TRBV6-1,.,CASSEVLGDRVGTNEKLFF
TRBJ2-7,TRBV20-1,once,CRGTSGATGYF
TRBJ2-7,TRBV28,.,CASRRGSNEQYF
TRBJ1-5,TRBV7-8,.,CASSYGQESNQPQHF
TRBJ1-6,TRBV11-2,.,CASSLVKLDRGNSPLHF
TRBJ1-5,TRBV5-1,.,CASSLWGGQPQHF
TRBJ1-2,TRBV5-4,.,CASSLDYSNRDGYTF
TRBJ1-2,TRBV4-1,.,CASSQDGRQYLPRNYGYTF
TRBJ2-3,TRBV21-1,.,CASSRRTSGARGDPSTDTQYF
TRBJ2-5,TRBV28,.,CASTLRNRQETQYF
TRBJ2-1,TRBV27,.,CASSLISLALGEQFF
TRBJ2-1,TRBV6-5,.,CASSYESNYNEQFF
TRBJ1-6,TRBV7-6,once,CASTQESSYNSPLHF
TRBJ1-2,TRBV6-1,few,CASSEGARPIYGYTF